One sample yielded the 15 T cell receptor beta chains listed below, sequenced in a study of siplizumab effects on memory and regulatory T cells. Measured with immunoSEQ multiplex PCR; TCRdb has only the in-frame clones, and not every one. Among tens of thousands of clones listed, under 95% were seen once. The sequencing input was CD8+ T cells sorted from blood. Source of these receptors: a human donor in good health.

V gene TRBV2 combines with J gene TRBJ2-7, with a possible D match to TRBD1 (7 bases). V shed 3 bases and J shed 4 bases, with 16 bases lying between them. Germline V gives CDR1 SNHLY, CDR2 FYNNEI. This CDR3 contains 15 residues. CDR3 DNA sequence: TGTGCCAGCAGTGAGTGGCAGGGGGGAAATTACGAGCAGTACTTC. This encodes CASSEWQGGNYEQYF.

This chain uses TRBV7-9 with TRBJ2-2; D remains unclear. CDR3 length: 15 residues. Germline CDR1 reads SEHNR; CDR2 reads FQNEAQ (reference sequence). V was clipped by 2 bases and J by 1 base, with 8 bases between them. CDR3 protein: CASSLRGENTGELFF. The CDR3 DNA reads TGTGCCAGCAGCTTAAGAGGAGAGAACACCGGGGAGCTGTTTTTT.

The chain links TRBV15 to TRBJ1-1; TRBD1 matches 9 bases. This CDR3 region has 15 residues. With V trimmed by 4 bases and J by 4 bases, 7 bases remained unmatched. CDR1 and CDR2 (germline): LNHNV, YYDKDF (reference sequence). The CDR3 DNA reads TGTGCCACCAGCACCTCCGGGACAGGGAGCACTGAAGCTTTCTTT. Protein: CATSTSGTGSTEAFF.

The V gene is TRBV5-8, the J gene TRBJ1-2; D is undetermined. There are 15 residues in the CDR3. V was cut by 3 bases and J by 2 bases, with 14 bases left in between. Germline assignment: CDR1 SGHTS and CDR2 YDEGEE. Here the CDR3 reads CASSSWAWANYGYTF. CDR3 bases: TGTGCCAGCAGCTCGTGGGCCTGGGCGAACTATGGCTACACCTTC.

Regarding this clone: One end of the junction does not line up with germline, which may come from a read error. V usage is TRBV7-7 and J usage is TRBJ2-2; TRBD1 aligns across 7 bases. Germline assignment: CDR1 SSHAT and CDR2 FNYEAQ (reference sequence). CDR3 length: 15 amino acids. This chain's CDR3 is CASSLEEGASGELFF. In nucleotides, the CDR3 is TGTGCTAGCAGCTTAGAAGAGGGGGCGTCCGGGGAGCTGTTTTTT.

The CDR3 protein is CASSLDRGRTEAFF. The CDR3 DNA is TGTGCCAGTAGCCTGGACAGGGGAAGGACTGAAGCTTTCTTT. The chain uses TRBV19 and TRBJ1-1, with 9 bases that match TRBD1. Germline loops: CDR1 LNHDA, CDR2 SQIVND (reference sequence). The CDR3 contains 14 residues. J was trimmed by 5 bases and V by 6 bases; bases with no gene match: 7.

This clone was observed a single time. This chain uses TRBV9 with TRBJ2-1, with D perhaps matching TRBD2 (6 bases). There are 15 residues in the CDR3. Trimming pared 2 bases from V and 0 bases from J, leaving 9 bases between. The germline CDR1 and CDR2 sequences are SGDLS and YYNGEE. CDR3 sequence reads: CASSVGLPSYNEQFF. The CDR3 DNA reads TGTGCCAGCAGCGTGGGACTTCCCTCCTACAATGAGCAGTTCTTC.

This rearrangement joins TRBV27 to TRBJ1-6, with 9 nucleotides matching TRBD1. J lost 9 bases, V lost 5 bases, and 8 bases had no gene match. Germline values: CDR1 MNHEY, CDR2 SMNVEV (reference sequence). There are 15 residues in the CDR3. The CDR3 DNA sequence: TGTGCCAGCAGTCCGTGGACAGGGGAGGCTTCACCCCTCCACTTT. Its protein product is CASSPWTGEASPLHF.

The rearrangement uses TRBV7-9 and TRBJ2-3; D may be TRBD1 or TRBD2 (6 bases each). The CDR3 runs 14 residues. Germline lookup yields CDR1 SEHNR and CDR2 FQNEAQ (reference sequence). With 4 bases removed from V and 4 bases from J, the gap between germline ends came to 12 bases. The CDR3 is CASSSGGLSDTQYF. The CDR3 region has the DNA TGTGCCAGCAGCTCCGGGGGCCTGTCAGATACGCAGTATTTT.

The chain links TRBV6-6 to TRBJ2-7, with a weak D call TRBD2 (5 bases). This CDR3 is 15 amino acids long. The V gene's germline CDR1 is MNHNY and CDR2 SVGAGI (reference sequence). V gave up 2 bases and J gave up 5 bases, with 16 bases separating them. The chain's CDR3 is CASSYLQRSCHEQYF. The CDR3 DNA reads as TGTGCCAGCAGTTACCTTCAGCGGTCCTGCCACGAGCAGTACTTC.

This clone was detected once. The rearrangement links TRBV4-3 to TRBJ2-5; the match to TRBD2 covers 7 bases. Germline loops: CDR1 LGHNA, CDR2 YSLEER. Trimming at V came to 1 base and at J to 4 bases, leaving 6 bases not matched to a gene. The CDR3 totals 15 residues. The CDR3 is CASSQGSGKGETQYF. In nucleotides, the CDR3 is TGCGCCAGCAGCCAAGGGAGCGGGAAGGGAGAGACCCAGTACTTC.

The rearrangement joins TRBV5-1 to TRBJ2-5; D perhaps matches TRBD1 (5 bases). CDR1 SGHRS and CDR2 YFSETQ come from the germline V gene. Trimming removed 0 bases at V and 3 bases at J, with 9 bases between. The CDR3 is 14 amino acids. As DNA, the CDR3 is TGCGCCAGCAGCTTGGAGGGGTCAAAAGAGACCCAGTACTTC. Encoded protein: CASSLEGSKETQYF.

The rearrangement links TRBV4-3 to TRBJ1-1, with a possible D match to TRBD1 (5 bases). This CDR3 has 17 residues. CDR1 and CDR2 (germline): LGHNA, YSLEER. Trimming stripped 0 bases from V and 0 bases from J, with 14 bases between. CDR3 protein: CASSQDGGVGMNTEAFF. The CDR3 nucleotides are TGCGCCAGCAGCCAAGATGGAGGGGTCGGGATGAACACTGAAGCTTTCTTT.

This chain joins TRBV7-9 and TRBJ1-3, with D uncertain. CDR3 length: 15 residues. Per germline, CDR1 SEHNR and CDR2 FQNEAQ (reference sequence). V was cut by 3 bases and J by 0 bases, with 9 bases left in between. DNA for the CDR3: TGTGCCAGCAGCTTTTTGGCGGGCTCTGGAAACACCATATATTTT. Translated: CASSFLAGSGNTIYF.

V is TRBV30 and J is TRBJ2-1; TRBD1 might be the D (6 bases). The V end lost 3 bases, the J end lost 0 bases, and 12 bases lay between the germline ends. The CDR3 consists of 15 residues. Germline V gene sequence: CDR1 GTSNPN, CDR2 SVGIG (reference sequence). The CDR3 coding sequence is TGTGCCTGGAGCGATGGGACAAACTCCTACAATGAGCAGTTCTTC. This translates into CAWSDGTNSYNEQFF.